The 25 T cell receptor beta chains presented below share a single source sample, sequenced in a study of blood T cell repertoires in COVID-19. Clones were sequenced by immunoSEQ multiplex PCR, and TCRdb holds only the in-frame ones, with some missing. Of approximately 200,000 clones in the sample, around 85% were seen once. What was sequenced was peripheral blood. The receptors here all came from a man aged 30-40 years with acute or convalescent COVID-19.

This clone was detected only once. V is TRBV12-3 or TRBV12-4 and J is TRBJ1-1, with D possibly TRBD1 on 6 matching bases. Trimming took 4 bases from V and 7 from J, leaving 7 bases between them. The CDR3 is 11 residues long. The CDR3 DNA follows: TGTGCCAGCAGTTCCAGGGGTGAAGCTTTCTTT. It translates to CASSSRGEAFF.

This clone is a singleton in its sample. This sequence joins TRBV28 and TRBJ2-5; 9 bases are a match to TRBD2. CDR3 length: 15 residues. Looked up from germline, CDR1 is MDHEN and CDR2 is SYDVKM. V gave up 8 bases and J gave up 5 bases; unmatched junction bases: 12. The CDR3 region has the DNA TGTGCCAGCTCCGGGCGGGGGGGGCGCCGGGAGACCCAGTACTTC. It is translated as CASSGRGGRRETQYF. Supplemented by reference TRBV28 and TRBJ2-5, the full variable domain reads DVKVTQSSRYLVKRTGEKVFLECVQDMDHENMFWYRQDPGLGLRLIYFSYDVKMKEKGDIPEGYSVSREKKERFSLILESASTNQTSMYLCASSGRGGRRETQYFGPGTRLLVL.

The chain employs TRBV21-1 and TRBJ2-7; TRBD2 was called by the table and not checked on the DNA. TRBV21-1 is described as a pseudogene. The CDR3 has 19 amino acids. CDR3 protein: CASSFGTSGEEALAYEQYF. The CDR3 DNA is TGTGCCAGCAGCTTCGGGACTAGCGGGGAGGAGGCCCTCGCTTACGAGCAGTACTTC.

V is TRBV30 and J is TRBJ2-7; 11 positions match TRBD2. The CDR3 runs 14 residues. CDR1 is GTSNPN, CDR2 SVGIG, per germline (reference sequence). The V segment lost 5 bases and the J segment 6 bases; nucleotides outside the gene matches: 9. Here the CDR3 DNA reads TGTGCCTGGGAAACCGGGACTAGCGGTTTCGAGCAGTACTTC. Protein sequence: CAWETGTSGFEQYF. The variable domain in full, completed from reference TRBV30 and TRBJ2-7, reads SQTIHQWPATLVQPVGSPLSLECTVEGTSNPNLYWYRQAAGRGLQLLFYSVGIGQISSEVPQNLSASRPQDRQFILSSKKLLLSDSGFYLCAWETGTSGFEQYFGPGTRLTVT.

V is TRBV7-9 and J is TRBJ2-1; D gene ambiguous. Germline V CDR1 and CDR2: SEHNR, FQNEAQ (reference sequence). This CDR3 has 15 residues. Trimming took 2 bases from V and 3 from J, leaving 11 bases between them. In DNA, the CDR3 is TGTGCCAGCAGCTTAAATGGGCCGTTCTACAATGAGCAGTTCTTC. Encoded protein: CASSLNGPFYNEQFF.

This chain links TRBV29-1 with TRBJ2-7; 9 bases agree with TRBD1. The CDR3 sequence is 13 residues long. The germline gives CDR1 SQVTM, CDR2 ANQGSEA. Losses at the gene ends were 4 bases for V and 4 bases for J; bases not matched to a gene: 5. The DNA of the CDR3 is TGCAGCGTTGTGGGACAGGGTACTTACGAGCAGTACTTC. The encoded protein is CSVVGQGTYEQYF.

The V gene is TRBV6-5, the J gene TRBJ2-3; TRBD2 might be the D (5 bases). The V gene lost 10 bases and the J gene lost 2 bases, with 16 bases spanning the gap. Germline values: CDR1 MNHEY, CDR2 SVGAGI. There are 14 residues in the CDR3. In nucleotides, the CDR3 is TGTGCCACGCGGGTAAGCGGCCTCACAGATACGCAGTATTTT. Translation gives CATRVSGLTDTQYF.

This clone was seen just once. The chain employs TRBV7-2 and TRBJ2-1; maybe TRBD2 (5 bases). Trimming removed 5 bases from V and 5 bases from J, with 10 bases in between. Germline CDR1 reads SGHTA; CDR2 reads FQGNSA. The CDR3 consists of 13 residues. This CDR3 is CASSLWTDNEQFF. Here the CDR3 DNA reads TGTGCCAGCAGCCTATGGACTGACAATGAGCAGTTCTTC.

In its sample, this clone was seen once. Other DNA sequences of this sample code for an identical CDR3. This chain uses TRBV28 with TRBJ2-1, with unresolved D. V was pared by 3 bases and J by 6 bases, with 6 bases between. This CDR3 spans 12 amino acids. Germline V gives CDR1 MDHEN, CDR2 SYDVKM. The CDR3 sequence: CASSFSGNEQFF. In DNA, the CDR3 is TGTGCCAGCAGTTTCTCAGGCAATGAGCAGTTCTTC.

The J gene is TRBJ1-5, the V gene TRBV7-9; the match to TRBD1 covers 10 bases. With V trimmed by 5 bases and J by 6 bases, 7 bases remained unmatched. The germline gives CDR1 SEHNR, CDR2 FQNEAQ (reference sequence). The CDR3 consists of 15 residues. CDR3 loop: CASSPDRGQGQPQHF. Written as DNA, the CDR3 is TGTGCCAGCAGCCCAGACAGGGGGCAAGGTCAGCCCCAGCATTTT.

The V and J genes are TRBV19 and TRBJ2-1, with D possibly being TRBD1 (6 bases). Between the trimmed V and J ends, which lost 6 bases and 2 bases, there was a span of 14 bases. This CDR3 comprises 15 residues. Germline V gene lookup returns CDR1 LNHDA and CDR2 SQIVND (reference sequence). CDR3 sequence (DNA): TGTGCCAGTAGGGAAACAGGGTTCCCCTACAATGAGCAGTTCTTC. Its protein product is CASRETGFPYNEQFF.

The CDR3 loop is CASSRTSNTEAFF. The CDR3 DNA follows: TGTGCCAGCAGCCGGACTTCGAACACTGAAGCTTTCTTT. This rearrangement joins TRBV5-4 to TRBJ1-1; D is undetermined. The length of the CDR3 is 13 residues. CDR1 is SGHNT and CDR2 is YYREEE in the germline V gene (reference sequence). V lost 4 bases to trimming and J lost 1 base, with 8 bases between them.

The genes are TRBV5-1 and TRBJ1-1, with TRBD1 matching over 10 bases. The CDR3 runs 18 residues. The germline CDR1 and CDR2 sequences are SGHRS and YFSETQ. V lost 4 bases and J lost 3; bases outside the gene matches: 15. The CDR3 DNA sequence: TGCGCCAGCAGCGTACGGATCCGGGACAGGGGTGGGGACACTGAAGCTTTCTTT. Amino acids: CASSVRIRDRGGDTEAFF.

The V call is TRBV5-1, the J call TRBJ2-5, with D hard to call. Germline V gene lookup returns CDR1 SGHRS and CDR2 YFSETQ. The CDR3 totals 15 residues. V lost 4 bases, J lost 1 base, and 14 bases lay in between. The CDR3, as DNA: TGCGCCAGCAGCCCCTTCTATCAAACCCAAGAGACCCAGTACTTC. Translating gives CASSPFYQTQETQYF.

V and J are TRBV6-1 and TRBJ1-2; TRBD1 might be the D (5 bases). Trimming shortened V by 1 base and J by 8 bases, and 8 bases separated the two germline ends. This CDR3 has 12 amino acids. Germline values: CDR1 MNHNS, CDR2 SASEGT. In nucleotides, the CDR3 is TGTGCCAGCAGTGAAGGTCCAGGGGGCTACACCTTC. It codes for CASSEGPGGYTF.

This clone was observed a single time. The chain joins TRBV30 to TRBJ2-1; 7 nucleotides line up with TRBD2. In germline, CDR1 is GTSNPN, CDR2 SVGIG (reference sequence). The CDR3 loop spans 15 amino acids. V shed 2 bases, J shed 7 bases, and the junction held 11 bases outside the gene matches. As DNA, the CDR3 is TGTGCCTGGAGTCGTAGCGGGCTTCCGTCTAATGAGCAGTTCTTC. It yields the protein CAWSRSGLPSNEQFF.

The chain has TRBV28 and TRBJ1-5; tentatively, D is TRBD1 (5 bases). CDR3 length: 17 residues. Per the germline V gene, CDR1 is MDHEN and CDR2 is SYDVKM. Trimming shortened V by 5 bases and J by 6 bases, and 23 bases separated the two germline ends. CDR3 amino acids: CASSPPGGPKGPQPQHF. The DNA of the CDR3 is TGTGCCAGCAGTCCCCCCGGTGGTCCGAAGGGGCCTCAGCCCCAGCATTTT. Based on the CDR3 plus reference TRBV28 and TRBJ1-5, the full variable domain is DVKVTQSSRYLVKRTGEKVFLECVQDMDHENMFWYRQDPGLGLRLIYFSYDVKMKEKGDIPEGYSVSREKKERFSLILESASTNQTSMYLCASSPPGGPKGPQPQHFGDGTRLSIL.

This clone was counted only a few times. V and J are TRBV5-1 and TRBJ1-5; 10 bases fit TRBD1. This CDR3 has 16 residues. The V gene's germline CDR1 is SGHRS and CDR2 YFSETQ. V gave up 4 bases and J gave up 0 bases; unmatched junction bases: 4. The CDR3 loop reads CASSPGDRGSNQPQHF. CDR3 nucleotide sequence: TGCGCCAGCAGCCCTGGGGACAGGGGTAGCAATCAGCCCCAGCATTTT.

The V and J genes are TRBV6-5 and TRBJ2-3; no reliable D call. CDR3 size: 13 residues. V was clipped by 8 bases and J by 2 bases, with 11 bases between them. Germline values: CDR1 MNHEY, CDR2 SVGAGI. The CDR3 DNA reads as TGTGCCAGCCTTTTTTCTCCCACAGATACGCAGTATTTT. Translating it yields CASLFSPTDTQYF.

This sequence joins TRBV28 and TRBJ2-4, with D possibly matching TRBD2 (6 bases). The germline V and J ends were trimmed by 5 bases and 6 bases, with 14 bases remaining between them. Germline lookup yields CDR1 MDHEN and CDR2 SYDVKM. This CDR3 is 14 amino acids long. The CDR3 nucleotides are TGTGCCAGCAGTCCCCCGAGGCGGGGAAACATTCAGTACTTC. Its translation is CASSPPRRGNIQYF. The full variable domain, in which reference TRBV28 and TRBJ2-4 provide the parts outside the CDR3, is DVKVTQSSRYLVKRTGEKVFLECVQDMDHENMFWYRQDPGLGLRLIYFSYDVKMKEKGDIPEGYSVSREKKERFSLILESASTNQTSMYLCASSPPRRGNIQYFGAGTRLSVL.

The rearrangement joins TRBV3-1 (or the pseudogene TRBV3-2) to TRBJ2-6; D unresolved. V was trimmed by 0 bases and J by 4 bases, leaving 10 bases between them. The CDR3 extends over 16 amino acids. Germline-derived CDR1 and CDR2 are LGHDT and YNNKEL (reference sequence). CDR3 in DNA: TGTGCCAGCAGCCAAGATCTTTTTATCGGGGCCAACGTCCTGACTTTC. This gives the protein CASSQDLFIGANVLTF.

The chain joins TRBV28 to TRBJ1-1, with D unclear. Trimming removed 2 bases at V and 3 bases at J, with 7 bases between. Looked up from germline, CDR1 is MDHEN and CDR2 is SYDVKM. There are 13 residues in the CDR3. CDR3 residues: CASSLTGDTEAFF. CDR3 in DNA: TGTGCCAGCAGTTTAACCGGGGACACTGAAGCTTTCTTT.

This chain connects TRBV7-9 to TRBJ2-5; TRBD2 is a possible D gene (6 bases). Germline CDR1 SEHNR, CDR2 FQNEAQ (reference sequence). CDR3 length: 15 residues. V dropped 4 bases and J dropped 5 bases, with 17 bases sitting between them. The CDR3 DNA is TGTGCCAGCAGCTCGCACCTCGGGGGTGGGGAGACCCAGTACTTC. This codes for CASSSHLGGGETQYF.

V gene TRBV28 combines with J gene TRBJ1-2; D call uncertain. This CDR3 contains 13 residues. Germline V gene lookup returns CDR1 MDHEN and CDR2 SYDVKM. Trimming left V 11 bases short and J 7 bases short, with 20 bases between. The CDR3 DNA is TGTGCCGGCAAAGTGGCCGGGGTGGCTGGCTACACCTTC. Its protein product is CAGKVAGVAGYTF.

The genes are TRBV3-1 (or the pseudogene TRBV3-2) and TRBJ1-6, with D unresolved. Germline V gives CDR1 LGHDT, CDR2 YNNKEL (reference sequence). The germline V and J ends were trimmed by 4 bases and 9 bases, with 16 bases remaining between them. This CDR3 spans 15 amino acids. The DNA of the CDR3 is TGTGCCAGCAGCCCCAGTGCGCCAGGTAGTTCACCCCTCCACTTT. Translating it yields CASSPSAPGSSPLHF.